Listed here are 16 T cell receptor beta chains from one sample, sequenced in a study of blood T cell repertoires in COVID-19. Sequenced by immunoSEQ multiplex PCR; TCRdb stores in-frame clones only, minus some. The sample has approximately 470,000 clones, approximately 90% seen once; the top ten hold roughly 0.72%. The specimen sequenced was PBMCs or T cells enriched from blood (not recorded which). The receptors stem from a young woman who had recovered from COVID-19.

This chain uses TRBV11-2 with TRBJ1-1; no clear D. This CDR3 contains 15 residues. Trimming shortened V by 3 bases and J by 1 base, and 12 bases separated the two germline ends. Germline V gene lookup returns CDR1 SGHAT and CDR2 FQNNGV. CDR3 residues: CASSFQTGQNTEAFF. In DNA, the CDR3 is TGTGCCAGCAGCTTTCAAACGGGTCAGAACACTGAAGCTTTCTTT.

This chain connects TRBV27 to TRBJ2-1; TRBD2 matches 9 bases. V lost 7 bases, J lost 7 bases, and 11 bases stayed unmatched. In germline, CDR1 is MNHEY, CDR2 SMNVEV (reference sequence). CDR3 size: 15 residues. The CDR3 DNA sequence: TGTGCCAGCACCTCCGCGGGGGGGCAAAGGAATGAGCAGTTCTTC. Protein sequence: CASTSAGGQRNEQFF.

The chain links TRBV28 to TRBJ2-1; 7 nucleotides align to TRBD1. The CDR3 contains 17 residues. V gave up 2 bases and J gave up 3 bases; unmatched junction bases: 10. The germline CDR1 and CDR2 sequences are MDHEN and SYDVKM. The CDR3 nucleotides read TGTGCCAGCAGTTTAGGTAGACAGGGTTTATTCTACAATGAGCAGTTCTTC. Translation gives CASSLGRQGLFYNEQFF. The full variable domain, with the rest looked up from reference TRBV28 and TRBJ2-1, is DVKVTQSSRYLVKRTGEKVFLECVQDMDHENMFWYRQDPGLGLRLIYFSYDVKMKEKGDIPEGYSVSREKKERFSLILESASTNQTSMYLCASSLGRQGLFYNEQFFGPGTRLTVL.

This rearrangement joins TRBV18 to TRBJ1-1; tentative D call: TRBD1 (6 bases). Germline lookup yields CDR1 KGHSH and CDR2 LQKENI. There are 13 residues in the CDR3. With 8 bases removed from V and 1 base from J, the gap between germline ends came to 11 bases. CDR3 in amino acids: CASRRTENTEAFF. Here the CDR3 DNA reads TGTGCCAGCCGGAGGACAGAGAACACTGAAGCTTTCTTT.

The chain uses TRBV7-2 and TRBJ2-3; 11 positions agree with TRBD2. Germline V gene lookup returns CDR1 SGHTA and CDR2 FQGNSA. The CDR3 is 15 amino acids. With 9 bases clipped from V and 3 bases from J, the junction kept 8 bases outside the gene matches. The CDR3 region has the DNA TGTGCCAGTAGACCTAGCGGGGGGACGACAGATACGCAGTATTTT. The encoded protein is CASRPSGGTTDTQYF.

The sample holds one count of this clone. The V call is TRBV19, the J call TRBJ2-1; TRBD2 matches at 11 bases. This CDR3 is 15 amino acids long. Germline trimming cut 4 bases from V and 8 bases from J; bases unmatched to any gene: 7. Germline CDR1 reads LNHDA; CDR2 reads SQIVND (reference sequence). This CDR3 is CASSRYSGGAYEQFF. CDR3 bases: TGTGCCAGTAGTAGATATAGCGGGGGGGCGTATGAGCAGTTCTTC. Full variable domain (remainder filled in from reference TRBV19 and TRBJ2-1): DGGITQSPKYLFRKEGQNVTLSCEQNLNHDAMYWYRQDPGQGLRLIYYSQIVNDFQKGDIAEGYSVSREKKESFPLTVTSAQKNPTAFYLCASSRYSGGAYEQFFGPGTRLTVL.

This chain connects TRBV15 to TRBJ2-5; D remains unclear. Trimming stripped 5 bases from V and 2 bases from J, with 9 bases between. The germline V gene has CDR1 LNHNV and CDR2 YYDKDF (reference sequence). The CDR3 runs to 13 residues. Here the CDR3 DNA reads TGTGCCACCAGCCACGGTCGACAAGAGACCCAGTACTTC. Encoded protein: CATSHGRQETQYF.

The chain carries TRBV5-8 and TRBJ2-1; D is unclear. CDR3 length: 11 residues. V was shortened by 0 bases and J by 9 bases, with 4 bases between the two germline ends. Germline loops: CDR1 SGHTS, CDR2 YDEGEE. CDR3 DNA sequence: TGTGCCAGCAGCTTGGCGTCTGAGCAGTTCTTC. Translated: CASSLASEQFF.

CDR3 region: CASSPPTSTDTQYF. The CDR3 nucleotides are TGTGCCAGCAGCCCGCCGACTAGCACAGATACGCAGTATTTT. The rearrangement joins TRBV7-2 to TRBJ2-3; no clear D gene. CDR3 length equals 14 residues. Germline V CDR1 and CDR2: SGHTA, FQGNSA. Trimming took off 5 bases at V and 0 bases at J, with 9 bases between the two ends.

This sequence joins TRBV18 and TRBJ1-3, with unresolved D. Trimming removed 0 bases at V and 3 bases at J, with 9 bases between. The CDR3 spans 15 residues. Germline-derived CDR1 and CDR2 are KGHSH and LQKENI. This CDR3 reads CASSPPPDNGNTIYF. The CDR3 DNA sequence: TGTGCCAGCTCACCACCCCCTGACAATGGAAACACCATATATTTT.

J is TRBJ1-1 and V is TRBV6-5, with D possibly matching TRBD1 (6 bases). The germline gives CDR1 MNHEY, CDR2 SVGAGI. The CDR3 extends over 13 amino acids. Deletions cut 7 bases from V and 1 base from J, with 10 bases between. In nucleotides, the CDR3 is TGTGCCAGCACCGGACAGCCGAACACTGAAGCTTTCTTT. This encodes CASTGQPNTEAFF.

The chain combines TRBV18 with TRBJ2-5; 13 bases agree with TRBD2. The V segment lost 3 bases and the J segment 13 bases; nucleotides outside the gene matches: 14. There are 16 residues in the CDR3. CDR1 and CDR2 from the germline V gene are KGHSH and LQKENI. The CDR3 DNA reads as TGTGCCAGCTCACCGAAACTAGGACTAGCGGGGGCCTCGCCGTACTTC. As protein: CASSPKLGLAGASPYF. The whole variable domain, filled in from reference TRBV18 and TRBJ2-5, reads NAGVMQNPRHLVRRRGQEARLRCSPMKGHSHVYWYRQLPEEGLKFMVYLQKENIIDESGMPKERFSAEFPKEGPSILRIQQVVRGDSAAYFCASSPKLGLAGASPYFGPGTRLLVL.

The V call is TRBV7-9, the J call TRBJ1-6, with TRBD1 matching over 7 bases. Unmatched junction bases numbered 11, after V lost 5 bases and J lost 10 bases. The CDR3 is made up of 15 amino acids. CDR1 SEHNR and CDR2 FQNEAQ come from the germline V gene (reference sequence). The CDR3 coding sequence is TGTGCCAGCAGCCGTGAGTCAGGGGGTGACTCACCCCTCCACTTT. It translates to CASSRESGGDSPLHF.

The chain uses TRBV21-1 and TRBJ1-5. TRBV21-1 is assigned pseudogene status. The CDR3 has 13 residues. The CDR3 here is CASSRRGNQPQHF. As DNA, the CDR3 is TGTGCCAGCAGCAGGAGGGGAAATCAGCCCCAGCATTTT.

The chain is built from TRBV6-2 or TRBV6-3 and TRBJ2-5; D gene unclear. Germline V gene data show CDR1 as MNHEY and CDR2 as SVGEGT. Trimming removed 3 bases from V and 3 bases from J, with 11 bases in between. The CDR3 has 14 amino acids. Here the CDR3 DNA reads TGTGCCAGCAGTTATCCTGGGCTTGAAGAGACCCAGTACTTC. It yields the protein CASSYPGLEETQYF.

Comment on this clone: Distinct nucleotide sequences in the sample also encode this CDR3. The chain couples TRBV4-1 to TRBJ2-7; no reliable D call. Germline lookup yields CDR1 MGHRA and CDR2 YSYEKL. V lost 1 base to trimming and J lost 1 base, with 5 bases between them. This CDR3 is 13 amino acids long. CDR3 amino acids: CASSQGLSYEQYF. DNA of the CDR3: TGCGCCAGCAGCCAAGGTCTTTCCTACGAGCAGTACTTC.